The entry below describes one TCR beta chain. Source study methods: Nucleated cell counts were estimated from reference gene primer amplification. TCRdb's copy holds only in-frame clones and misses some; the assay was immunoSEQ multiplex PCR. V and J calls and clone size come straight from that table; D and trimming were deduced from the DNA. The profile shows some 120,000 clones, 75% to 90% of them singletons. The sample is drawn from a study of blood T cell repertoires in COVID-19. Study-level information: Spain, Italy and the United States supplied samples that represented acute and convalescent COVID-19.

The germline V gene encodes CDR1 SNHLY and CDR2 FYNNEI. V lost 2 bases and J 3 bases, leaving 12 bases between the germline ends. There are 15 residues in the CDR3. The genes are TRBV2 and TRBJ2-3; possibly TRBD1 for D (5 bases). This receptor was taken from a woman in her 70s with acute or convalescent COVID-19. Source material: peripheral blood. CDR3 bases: TGTGCCAGCAGTGAAAACAGGTTGTGGACAGATACGCAGTATTTT. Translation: CASSENRLWTDTQYF. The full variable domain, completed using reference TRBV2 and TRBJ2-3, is EPEVTQTPSHQVTQMGQEVILRCVPISNHLYFYWYRQILGQKVEFLVSFYNNEISEKSEIFDDQFSVERPDGSNFTLKIRSTKLEDSAMYFCASSENRLWTDTQYFGPGTRLTVL.